This TCR beta chain was captured in a study of blood T cells in healthy people across ages. The use of a sample-barcoded 5' primer and a J-beta primer mix characterized a second PCR of about 7 to 12 cycles. TCRdb re-analysed the 5' RACE reads in MiXCR, keeping a single row per CDR3 protein. In the table there are around 1,700,000 distinct CDR3 sequences, roughly 30% of which are singletons. Caucasian individuals from Russia who were healthy and aged about 6 to 100 acted as donors. Collection of 8.5 to 10 milliliters of peripheral blood was performed for each donor. Isolating PBMCs gave at least 6 million of these cells per sample. Extraction of total RNA produced a minimum of 5.5 micrograms from each sample. CDR1 is MGHRA and CDR2 is YSYEKL in the germline V gene. CDR3 length: 16 amino acids. Trimming cost V 2 bases and J 1 base, with 12 bases left between them. This clonotype was observed a handful of times.

Sequences were obtained from blood. The TCR comes from a woman aged 25 to 39 in good health. The chain couples TRBV4-1 to TRBJ1-5; perhaps TRBD1 as D (5 bases). The DNA of the CDR3 is TGCGCCAGCAGCCAAACGACAGTGGACAGCAATCAGCCCCAGCATTTT. Protein: CASSQTTVDSNQPQHF.